A selection of T cell receptor beta chains follows, all from one sample in a study of T-cell reconstitution after alpha-beta-depleted transplantation in children. MiXCR was run by TCRdb on the PCR reads, yielding one entry per CDR3 protein. Here the sample spans about 480,000 distinct CDR3 sequences, about an eighth being singletons. The input for sequencing was PBMCs from the stem cell graft donor, taken from the stem cell graft. Every receptor here comes from a human donor who donated a stem cell graft to a child with combined immunodeficiency. Both conserved end residues are part of each CDR3. The order of the fields is V gene, CDR3 length, D gene, J gene, clone size, CDR3 DNA, CDR3 protein. D genes are given only for firm matches. Only part of the rows carry a size: once, few, many, or a class if the clone is expanded.

v_call: TRBV11-2
cdr3_length: 13
d_call: .
j_call: TRBJ2-1
clone_size: .
cdr3_nt: TGTGCCAGCAGCTTAGTCTGGTACAATGAGCAGTTCTTC
cdr3_aa: CASSLVWYNEQFF

v_call: TRBV12-3/TRBV12-4
cdr3_length: 15
d_call: TRBD2
j_call: TRBJ2-7
clone_size: few
cdr3_nt: TGTGCCAGCAGAGGAACTAGCGAGGGGACCTACGAGCAGTACTTC
cdr3_aa: CASRGTSEGTYEQYF

v_call: TRBV29-1
cdr3_length: 13
d_call: .
j_call: TRBJ1-1
clone_size: few
cdr3_nt: TGCAGCGTTGACCCGGGACAGAACACTGAAGCTTTCTTT
cdr3_aa: CSVDPGQNTEAFF

v_call: TRBV12-3/TRBV12-4
cdr3_length: 14
d_call: .
j_call: TRBJ1-5
clone_size: many
cdr3_nt: TGTGCCAGCAGTCTACAGGGATGGAGGCAGCCCCAGCATTTT
cdr3_aa: CASSLQGWRQPQHF

v_call: TRBV5-6
cdr3_length: 12
d_call: .
j_call: TRBJ2-3
clone_size: .
cdr3_nt: TGTGCCAGCAGCTTTTTGGTCGATACGCAGTATTTT
cdr3_aa: CASSFLVDTQYF

v_call: TRBV7-9
cdr3_length: 13
d_call: .
j_call: TRBJ2-1
clone_size: .
cdr3_nt: TGTGCCAGCAGAAGGACACCTTACAATGAGCAGTTCTTC
cdr3_aa: CASRRTPYNEQFF

v_call: TRBV10-3
cdr3_length: 15
d_call: .
j_call: TRBJ1-6
clone_size: few
cdr3_nt: TGTGCCATCAGTGTGGATGGGCAGGGAAATTCACCCCTCCACTTT
cdr3_aa: CAISVDGQGNSPLHF

v_call: TRBV7-2
cdr3_length: 14
d_call: .
j_call: TRBJ1-1
clone_size: few
cdr3_nt: TGTGCCAGCAGCTTTAACAGTGGGAACACTGAAGCTTTCTTT
cdr3_aa: CASSFNSGNTEAFF

v_call: TRBV12-3/TRBV12-4
cdr3_length: 11
d_call: .
j_call: TRBJ2-5
clone_size: few
cdr3_nt: TGTGCCAGCAGGTGGGACGGGACCCAGTACTTC
cdr3_aa: CASRWDGTQYF

v_call: TRBV7-2
cdr3_length: 14
d_call: TRBD2
j_call: TRBJ2-5
clone_size: many
cdr3_nt: TGTGCCAGCAGCCAAACTAGCGGGCGGGAGACCCAGTACTTC
cdr3_aa: CASSQTSGRETQYF

v_call: TRBV12-3/TRBV12-4
cdr3_length: 15
d_call: TRBD1
j_call: TRBJ1-5
clone_size: .
cdr3_nt: TGTGCCAGCAGGTCCGACAGGGGCGGCAATCAGCCCCAGCATTTT
cdr3_aa: CASRSDRGGNQPQHF

v_call: TRBV4-3
cdr3_length: 19
d_call: .
j_call: TRBJ2-3
clone_size: .
cdr3_nt: TGCGCCAGCAGCCAAGATTATGTCAGGACTCCCGGGTTGGCAGATACGCAGTATTTT
cdr3_aa: CASSQDYVRTPGLADTQYF